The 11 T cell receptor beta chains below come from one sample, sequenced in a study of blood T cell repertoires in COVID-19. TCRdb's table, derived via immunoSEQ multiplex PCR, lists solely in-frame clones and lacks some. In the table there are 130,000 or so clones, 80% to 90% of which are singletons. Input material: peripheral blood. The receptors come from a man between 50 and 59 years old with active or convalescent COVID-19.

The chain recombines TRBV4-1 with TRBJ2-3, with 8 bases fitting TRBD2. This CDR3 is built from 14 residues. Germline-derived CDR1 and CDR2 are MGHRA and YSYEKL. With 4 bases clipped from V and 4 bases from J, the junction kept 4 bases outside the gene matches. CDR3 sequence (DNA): TGCGCCAGCAGCCCAGCGGGGGCCGCAGATACGCAGTATTTT. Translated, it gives CASSPAGAADTQYF.

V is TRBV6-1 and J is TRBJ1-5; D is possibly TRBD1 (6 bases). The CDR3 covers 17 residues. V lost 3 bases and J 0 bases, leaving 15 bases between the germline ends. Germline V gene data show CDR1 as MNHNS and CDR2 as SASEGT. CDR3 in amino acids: CASSDITGSDSNQPQHF. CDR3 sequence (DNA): TGTGCCAGCAGTGACATAACAGGGTCGGATAGCAATCAGCCCCAGCATTTT.

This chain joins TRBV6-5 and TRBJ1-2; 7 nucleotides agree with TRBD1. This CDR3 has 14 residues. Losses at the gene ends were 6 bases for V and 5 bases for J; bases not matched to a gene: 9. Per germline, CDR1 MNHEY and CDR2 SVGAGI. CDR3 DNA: TGTGCCAGCAGCAAAGGACAGGCCATGTATGGCTACACCTTC. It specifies CASSKGQAMYGYTF.

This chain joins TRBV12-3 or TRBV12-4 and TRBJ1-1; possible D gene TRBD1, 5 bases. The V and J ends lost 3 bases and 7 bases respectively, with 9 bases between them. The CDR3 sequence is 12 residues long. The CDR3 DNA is TGTGCCAGCAGTTTCCAGGGATTTGAAGCTTTCTTT. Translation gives CASSFQGFEAFF.

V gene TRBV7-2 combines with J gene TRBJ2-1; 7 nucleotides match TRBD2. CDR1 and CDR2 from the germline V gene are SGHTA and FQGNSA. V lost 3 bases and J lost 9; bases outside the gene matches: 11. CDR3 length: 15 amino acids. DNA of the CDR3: TGTGCCAGCAGCTTGGCGGGGACTAAGCGGGGTGAGCAGTTCTTC. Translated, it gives CASSLAGTKRGEQFF. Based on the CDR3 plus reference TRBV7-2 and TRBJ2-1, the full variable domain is GAGVSQSPSNKVTEKGKDVELRCDPISGHTALYWYRQSLGQGLEFLIYFQGNSAPDKSGLPSDRFSAERTGGSVSTLTIQRTQQEDSAVYLCASSLAGTKRGEQFFGPGTRLTVL.

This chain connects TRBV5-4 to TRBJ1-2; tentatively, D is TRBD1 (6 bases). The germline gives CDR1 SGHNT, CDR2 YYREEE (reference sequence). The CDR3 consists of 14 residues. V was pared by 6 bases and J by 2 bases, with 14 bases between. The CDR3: CASNTPGANYGYTF. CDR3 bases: TGTGCCAGCAACACCCCAGGGGCAAACTATGGCTACACCTTC. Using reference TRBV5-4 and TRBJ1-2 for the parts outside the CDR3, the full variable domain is ETGVTQSPTHLIKTRGQQVTLRCSSQSGHNTVSWYQQALGQGPQFIFQYYREEENGRGNFPPRFSGLQFPNYSSELNVNALELDDSALYLCASNTPGANYGYTFGSGTRLTVV.

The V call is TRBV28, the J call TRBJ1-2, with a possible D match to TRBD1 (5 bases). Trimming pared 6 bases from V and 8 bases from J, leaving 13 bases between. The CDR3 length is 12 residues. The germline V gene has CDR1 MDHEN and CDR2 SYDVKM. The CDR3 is CASRAGGKGYTF. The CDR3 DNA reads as TGTGCCAGCAGGGCGGGGGGGAAAGGCTACACCTTC.

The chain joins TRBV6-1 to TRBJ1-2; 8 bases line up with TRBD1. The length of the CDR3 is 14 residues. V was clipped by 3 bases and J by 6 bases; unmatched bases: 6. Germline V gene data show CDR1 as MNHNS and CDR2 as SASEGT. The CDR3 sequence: CASSELQGADGYTF. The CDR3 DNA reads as TGTGCCAGCAGTGAGTTGCAGGGGGCGGATGGCTACACCTTC.

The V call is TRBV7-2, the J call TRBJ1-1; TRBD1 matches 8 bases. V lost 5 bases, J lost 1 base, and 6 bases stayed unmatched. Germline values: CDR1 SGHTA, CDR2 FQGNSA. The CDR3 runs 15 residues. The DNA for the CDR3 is TGTGCCAGCAGCGAAGGACAGGGTGGGAACACTGAAGCTTTCTTT. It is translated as CASSEGQGGNTEAFF.

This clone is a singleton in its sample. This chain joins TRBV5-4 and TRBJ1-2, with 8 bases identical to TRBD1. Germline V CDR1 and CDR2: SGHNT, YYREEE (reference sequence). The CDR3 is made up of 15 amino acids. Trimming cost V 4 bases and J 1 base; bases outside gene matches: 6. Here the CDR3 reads CASSGRQGINYGYTF. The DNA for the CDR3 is TGTGCCAGCAGCGGCCGACAGGGGATTAACTATGGCTACACCTTC.

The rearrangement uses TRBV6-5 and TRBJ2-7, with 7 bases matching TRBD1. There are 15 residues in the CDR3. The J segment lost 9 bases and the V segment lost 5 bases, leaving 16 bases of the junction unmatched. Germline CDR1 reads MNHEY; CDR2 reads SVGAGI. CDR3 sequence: CASSNEGGLYRGQYF. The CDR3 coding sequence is TGTGCCAGCAGTAACGAAGGGGGCCTCTACCGGGGGCAGTACTTC.